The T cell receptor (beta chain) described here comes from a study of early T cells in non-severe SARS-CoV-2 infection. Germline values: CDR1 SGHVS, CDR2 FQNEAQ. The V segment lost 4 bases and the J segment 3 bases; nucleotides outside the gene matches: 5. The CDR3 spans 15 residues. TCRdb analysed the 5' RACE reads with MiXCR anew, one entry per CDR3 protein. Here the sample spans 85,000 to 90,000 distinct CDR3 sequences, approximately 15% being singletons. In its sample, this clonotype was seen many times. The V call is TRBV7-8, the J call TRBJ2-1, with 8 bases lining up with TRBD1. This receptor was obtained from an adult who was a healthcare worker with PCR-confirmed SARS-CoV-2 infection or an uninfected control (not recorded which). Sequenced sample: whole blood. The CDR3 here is CASSSYGQGYNEQFF. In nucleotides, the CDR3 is TGTGCCAGCAGCTCATATGGACAGGGCTACAATGAGCAGTTCTTC.